The clone carrying this T cell receptor (beta chain) was detected only once. This record belongs to a study of technical replicates of blood from several donors. CDR3 size: 16 residues. Germline CDR1 SGHAT, CDR2 FQNNGV. With 5 bases removed from V and 6 bases from J, the gap between germline ends came to 20 bases. The table came from immunoSEQ multiplex PCR; TCRdb's copy has only in-frame clones and leaves some out. The sample consists of about 75,000 clones, around 97% of them appearing once. Sequencing input: T cells isolated from PBMCs. J is TRBJ2-1 and V is TRBV11-2, with D perhaps TRBD2 (5 bases). The sequence was obtained from a human donor in good health. The CDR3 region is CASSLPSGMSFNEQFF. CDR3 sequence (DNA): TGTGCCAGCAGCCTCCCGAGCGGTATGTCGTTCAATGAGCAGTTCTTC.